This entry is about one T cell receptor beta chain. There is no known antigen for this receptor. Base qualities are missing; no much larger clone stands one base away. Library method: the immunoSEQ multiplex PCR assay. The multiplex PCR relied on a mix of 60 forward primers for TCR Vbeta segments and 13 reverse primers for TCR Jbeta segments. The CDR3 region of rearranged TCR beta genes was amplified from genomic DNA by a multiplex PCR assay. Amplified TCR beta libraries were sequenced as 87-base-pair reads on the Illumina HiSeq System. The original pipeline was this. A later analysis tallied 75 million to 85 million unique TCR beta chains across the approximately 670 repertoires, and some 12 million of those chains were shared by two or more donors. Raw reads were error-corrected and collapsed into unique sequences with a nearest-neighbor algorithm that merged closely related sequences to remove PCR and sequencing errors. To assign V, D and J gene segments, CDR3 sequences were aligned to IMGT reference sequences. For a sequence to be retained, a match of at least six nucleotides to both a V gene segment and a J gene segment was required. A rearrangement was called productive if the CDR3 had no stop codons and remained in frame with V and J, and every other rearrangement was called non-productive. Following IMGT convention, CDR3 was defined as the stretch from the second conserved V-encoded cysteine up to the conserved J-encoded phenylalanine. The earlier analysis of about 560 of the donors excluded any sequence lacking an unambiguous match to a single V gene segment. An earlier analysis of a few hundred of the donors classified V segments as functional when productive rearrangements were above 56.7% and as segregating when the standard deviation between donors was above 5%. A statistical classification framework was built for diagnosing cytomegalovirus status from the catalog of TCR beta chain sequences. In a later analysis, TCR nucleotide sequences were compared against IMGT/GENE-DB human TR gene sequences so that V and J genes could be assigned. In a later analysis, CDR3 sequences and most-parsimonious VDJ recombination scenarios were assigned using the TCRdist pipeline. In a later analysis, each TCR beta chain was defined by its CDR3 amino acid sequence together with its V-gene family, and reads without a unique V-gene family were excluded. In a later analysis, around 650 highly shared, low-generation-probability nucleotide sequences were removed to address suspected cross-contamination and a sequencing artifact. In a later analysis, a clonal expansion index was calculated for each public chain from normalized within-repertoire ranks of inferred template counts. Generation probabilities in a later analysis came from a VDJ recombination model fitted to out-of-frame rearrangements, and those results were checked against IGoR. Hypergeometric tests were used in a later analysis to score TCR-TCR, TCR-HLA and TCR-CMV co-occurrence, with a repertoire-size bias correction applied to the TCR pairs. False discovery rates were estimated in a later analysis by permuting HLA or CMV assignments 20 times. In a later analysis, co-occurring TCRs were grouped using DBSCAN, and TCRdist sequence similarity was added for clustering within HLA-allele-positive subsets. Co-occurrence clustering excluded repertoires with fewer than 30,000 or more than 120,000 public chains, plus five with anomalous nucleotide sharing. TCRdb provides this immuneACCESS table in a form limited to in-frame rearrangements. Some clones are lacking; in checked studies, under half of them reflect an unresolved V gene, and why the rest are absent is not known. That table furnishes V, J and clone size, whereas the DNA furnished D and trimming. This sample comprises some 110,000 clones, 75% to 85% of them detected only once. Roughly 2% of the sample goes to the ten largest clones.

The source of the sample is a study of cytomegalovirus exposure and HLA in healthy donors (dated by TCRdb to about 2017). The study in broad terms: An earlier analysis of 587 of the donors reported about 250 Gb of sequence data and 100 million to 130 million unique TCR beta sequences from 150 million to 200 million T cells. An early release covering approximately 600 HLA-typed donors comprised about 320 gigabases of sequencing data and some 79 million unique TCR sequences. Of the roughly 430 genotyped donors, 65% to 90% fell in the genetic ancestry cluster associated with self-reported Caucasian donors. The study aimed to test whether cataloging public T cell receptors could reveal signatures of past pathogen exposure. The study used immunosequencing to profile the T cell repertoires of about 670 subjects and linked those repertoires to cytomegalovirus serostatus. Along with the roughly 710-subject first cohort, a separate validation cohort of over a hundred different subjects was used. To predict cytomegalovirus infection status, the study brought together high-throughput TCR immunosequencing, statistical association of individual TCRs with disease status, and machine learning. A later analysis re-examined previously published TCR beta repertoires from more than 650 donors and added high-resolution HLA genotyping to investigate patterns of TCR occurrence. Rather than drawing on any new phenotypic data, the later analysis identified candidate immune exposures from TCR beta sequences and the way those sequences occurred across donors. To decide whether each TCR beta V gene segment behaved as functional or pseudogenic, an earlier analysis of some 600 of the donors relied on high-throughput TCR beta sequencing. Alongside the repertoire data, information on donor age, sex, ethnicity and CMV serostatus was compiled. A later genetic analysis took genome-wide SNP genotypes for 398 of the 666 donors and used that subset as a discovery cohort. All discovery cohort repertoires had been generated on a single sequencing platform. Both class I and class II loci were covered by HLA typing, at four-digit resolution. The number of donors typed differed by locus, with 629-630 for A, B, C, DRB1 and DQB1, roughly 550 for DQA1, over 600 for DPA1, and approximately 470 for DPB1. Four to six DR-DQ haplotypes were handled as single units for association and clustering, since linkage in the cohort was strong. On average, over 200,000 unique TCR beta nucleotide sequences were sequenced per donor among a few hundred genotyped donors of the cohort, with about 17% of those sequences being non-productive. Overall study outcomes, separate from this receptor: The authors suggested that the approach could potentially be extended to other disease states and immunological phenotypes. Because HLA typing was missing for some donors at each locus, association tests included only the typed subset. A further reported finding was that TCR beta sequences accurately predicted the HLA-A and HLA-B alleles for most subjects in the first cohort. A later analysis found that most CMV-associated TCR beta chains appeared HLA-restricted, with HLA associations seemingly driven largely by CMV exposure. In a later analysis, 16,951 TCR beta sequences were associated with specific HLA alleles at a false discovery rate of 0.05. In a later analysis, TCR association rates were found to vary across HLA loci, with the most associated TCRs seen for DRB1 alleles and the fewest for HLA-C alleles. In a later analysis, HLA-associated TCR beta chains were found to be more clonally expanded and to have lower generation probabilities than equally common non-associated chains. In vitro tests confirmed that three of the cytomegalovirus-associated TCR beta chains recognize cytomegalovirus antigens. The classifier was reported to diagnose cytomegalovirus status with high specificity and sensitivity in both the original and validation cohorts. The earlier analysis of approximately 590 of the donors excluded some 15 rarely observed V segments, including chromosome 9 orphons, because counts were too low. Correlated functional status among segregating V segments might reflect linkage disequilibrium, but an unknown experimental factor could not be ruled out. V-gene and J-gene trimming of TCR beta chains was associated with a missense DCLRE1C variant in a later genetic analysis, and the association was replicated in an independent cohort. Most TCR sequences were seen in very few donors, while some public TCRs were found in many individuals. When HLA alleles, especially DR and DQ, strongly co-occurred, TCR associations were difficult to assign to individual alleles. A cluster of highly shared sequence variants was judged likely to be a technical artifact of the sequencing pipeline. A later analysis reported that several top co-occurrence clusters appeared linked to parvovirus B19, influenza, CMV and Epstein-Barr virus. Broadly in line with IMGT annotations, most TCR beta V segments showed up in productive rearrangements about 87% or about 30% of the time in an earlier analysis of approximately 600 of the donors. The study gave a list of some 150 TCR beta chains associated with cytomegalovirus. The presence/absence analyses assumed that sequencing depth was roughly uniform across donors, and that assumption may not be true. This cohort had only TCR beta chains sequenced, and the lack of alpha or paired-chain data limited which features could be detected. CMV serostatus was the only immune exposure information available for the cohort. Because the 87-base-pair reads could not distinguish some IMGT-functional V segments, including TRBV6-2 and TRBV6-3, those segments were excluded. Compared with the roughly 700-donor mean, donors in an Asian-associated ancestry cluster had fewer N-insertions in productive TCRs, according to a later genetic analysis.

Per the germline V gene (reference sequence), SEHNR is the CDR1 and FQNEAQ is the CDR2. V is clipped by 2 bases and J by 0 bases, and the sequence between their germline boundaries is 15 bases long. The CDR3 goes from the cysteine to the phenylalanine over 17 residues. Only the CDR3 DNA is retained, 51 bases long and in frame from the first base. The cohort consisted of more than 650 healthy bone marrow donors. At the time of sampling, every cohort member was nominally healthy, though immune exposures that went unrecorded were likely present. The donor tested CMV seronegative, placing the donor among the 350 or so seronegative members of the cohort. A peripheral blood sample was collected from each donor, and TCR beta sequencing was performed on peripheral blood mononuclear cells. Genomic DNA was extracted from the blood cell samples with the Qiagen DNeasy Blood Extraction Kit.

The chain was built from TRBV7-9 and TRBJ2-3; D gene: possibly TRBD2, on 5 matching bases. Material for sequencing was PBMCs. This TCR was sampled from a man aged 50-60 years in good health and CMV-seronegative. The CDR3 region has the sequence CASSLRGEVLSTDTQYF. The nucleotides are TGTGCCAGCAGCTTACGGGGTGAGGTTCTAAGCACAGATACGCAGTATTTT.